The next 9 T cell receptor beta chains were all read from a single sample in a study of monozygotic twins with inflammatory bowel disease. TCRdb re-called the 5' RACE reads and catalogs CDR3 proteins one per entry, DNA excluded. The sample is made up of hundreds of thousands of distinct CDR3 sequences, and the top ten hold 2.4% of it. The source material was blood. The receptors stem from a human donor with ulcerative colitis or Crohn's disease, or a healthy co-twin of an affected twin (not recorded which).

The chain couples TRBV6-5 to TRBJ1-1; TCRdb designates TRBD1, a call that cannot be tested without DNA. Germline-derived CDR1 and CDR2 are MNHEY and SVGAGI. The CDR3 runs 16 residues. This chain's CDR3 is CASSYGGTGRNTEAFF.

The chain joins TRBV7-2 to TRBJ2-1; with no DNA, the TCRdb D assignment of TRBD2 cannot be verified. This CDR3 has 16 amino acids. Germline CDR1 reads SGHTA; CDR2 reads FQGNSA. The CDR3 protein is CASSLGTSGGFNEQFF.

CDR3: CASRTQGGGNSPLHF. This chain uses TRBV6-1 with TRBJ1-6. The V gene's germline CDR1 is MNHNS and CDR2 SASEGT. The length of the CDR3 is 15 residues.

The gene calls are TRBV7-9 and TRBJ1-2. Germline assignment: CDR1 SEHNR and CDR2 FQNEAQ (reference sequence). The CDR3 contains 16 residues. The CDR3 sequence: CASVLGGEQRSYGYTF.

CDR3 residues: CSARGLAGDEQYF. The chain carries TRBV20-1 and TRBJ2-7; TCRdb proposes TRBD2, but this gene call is untestable without DNA. Germline V gives CDR1 DFQATT, CDR2 SNEGSKA (reference sequence). The CDR3 is 13 amino acids.

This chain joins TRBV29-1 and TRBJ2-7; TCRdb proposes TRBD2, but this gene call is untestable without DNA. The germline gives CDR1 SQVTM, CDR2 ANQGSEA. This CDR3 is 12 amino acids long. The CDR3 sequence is CSVSSGPYEQYF.

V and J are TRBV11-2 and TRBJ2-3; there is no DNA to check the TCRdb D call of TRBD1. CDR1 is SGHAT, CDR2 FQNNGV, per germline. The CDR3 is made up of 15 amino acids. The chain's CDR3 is CASRGRLAKTDTQYF.

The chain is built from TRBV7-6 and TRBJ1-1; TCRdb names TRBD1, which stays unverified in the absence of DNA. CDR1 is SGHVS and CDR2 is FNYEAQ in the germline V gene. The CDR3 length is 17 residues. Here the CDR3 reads CASSLRTGRFTHTEAFF.

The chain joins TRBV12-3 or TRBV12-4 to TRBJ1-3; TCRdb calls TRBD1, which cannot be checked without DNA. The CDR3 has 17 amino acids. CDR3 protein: CASSLGGQGARGNTIYF.